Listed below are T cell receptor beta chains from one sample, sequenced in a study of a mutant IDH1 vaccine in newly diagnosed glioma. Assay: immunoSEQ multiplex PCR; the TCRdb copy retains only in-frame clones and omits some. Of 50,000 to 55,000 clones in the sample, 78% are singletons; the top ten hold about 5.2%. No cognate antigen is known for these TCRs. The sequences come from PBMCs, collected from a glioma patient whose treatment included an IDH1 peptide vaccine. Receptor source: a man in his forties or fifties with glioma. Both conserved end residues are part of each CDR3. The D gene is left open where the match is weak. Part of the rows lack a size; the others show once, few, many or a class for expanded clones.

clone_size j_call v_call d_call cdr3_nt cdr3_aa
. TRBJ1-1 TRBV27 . TGTGCCAGCAGAGAATCTCTGATCCTGAACACTGAAGCTTTCTTT CASRESLILNTEAFF
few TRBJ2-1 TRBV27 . . CASSTSSSYNEQFF
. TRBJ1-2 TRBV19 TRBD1 TGTGCCAGTAGTCGGACAGGGAACTACTATGGCTACACCTTC CASSRTGNYYGYTF
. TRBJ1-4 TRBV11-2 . TGTGCCAGCAGCTTACGAGGGGCCCTTAATGAAAAACTGTTTTTT CASSLRGALNEKLFF
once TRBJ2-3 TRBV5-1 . TGCGCCAGCAGCCTACAGAGTCCTAGCACAGATACGCAGTATTTT CASSLQSPSTDTQYF
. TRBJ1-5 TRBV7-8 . TGTGCCAGCAGCTTTGGCAATCAGCCCCAGCATTTT CASSFGNQPQHF
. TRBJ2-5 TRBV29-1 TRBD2 TGCAGCGTTGAGAAAGGGACTAGCGGGGCTCAAGAGACCCAGTACTTC CSVEKGTSGAQETQYF
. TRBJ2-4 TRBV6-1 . TGTGCCAGCAGTGAAGGACACATTCAGTACTTC CASSEGHIQYF
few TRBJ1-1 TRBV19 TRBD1 TGTGCCAGTAGTACGACAGGGTACACTGAAGCTTTCTTT CASSTTGYTEAFF
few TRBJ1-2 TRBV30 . TGTGCCTGGAGCGCAAGAGAATCATTCTATGGCTACACCTTC CAWSARESFYGYTF
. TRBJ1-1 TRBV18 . TGTGCCAGCTCCCCAGAACAGCTGAACACTGAAGCTTTCTTT CASSPEQLNTEAFF
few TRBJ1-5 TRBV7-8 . TGTGCCAGCAGCTTAGCGCTCCAACAGCCCCAGCATTTT CASSLALQQPQHF
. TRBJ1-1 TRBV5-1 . TGCGCCAGCAGTTCTCCCACGGGGAACACTGAAGCTTTCTTT CASSSPTGNTEAFF
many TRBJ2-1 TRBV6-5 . TGTGCCAGCAGTGGCTCAGGGGGGGTTAGGCAGTTCTTC CASSGSGGVRQFF
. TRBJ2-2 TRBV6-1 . TGTGCCAGCAGAGGGACACCGAACACCGGGGAGCTGTTTTTT CASRGTPNTGELFF
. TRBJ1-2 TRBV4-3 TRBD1 TGCGCCAGCAGCCAGCACCGGGACAGGGAAGGCTATGGCTACACCTTC CASSQHRDREGYGYTF
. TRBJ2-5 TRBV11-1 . TGTGCCAGCAGCTTAGATCGGGAGACCCAGTACTTC CASSLDRETQYF
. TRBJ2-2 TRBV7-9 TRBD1 TGTGCCAGCAGCAGGAACAGGGGGACCGGGGAGCTGTTTTTT CASSRNRGTGELFF
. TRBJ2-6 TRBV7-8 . TGTGCCAGCAGCTCCAGGACCGGGACACCCTCTGGGGCCAACGTCCTGACTTTC CASSSRTGTPSGANVLTF
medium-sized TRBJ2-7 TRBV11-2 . TGTGCCAGCAGCTTAGTCCCAGCCGCTCAATACGAGCAGTACTTC CASSLVPAAQYEQYF
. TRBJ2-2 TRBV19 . TGTGCCAGTAGCTTTCAGGGTAACACCGGGGAGCTGTTTTTT CASSFQGNTGELFF
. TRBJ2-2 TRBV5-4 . TGTGCCAGCAGCTTGATGAACACCGGGGAGCTGTTTTTT CASSLMNTGELFF
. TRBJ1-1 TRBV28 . TGTGCCAGCAGTCTCCCCGGGGGAACTGCAGCTTTCTTT CASSLPGGTAAFF
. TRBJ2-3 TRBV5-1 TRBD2 TGCGCCAGCAGCTTGGGAGCGGGGAGCACAGATACGCAGTATTTT CASSLGAGSTDTQYF
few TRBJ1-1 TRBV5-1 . TGCGCCAGCAGCCCTCTCGATGTGAACACTGAAGCTTTCTTT CASSPLDVNTEAFF
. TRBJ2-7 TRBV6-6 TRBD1 TGTGCCAGCATAAATACAGGGGAGTTCTACGAGCAGTACTTC CASINTGEFYEQYF
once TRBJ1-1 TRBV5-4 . TGTGCCAGCAGCTTTGGTCCCTCTCCGGACACTGAAGCTTTCTTT CASSFGPSPDTEAFF
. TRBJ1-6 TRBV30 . TGTGCCTGTCACGGGACGGGGACTTCCTATAATTCACCCCTCCACTTT CACHGTGTSYNSPLHF
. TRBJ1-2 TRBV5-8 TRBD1 TGTGCCAGCAGACGGGACAGGGGGGGTTATGGCTACACCTTC CASRRDRGGYGYTF
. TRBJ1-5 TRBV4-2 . TGTGCCAGCAGCCGTGGGAACAATCAGCCCCAGCATTTT CASSRGNNQPQHF
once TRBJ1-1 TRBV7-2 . TGTGCCAGCAGCTTCTCCCCTACCACAGGAAGAGAAGCTTTCTTT CASSFSPTTGREAFF
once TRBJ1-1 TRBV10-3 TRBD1 TGTGCCATCAATATACAGGGGACTGGGAACACTGAAGCTTTCTTT CAINIQGTGNTEAFF
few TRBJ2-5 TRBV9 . TGTGCCAGCAGCTCCACCCCGGGGCAGACGTACCAAGAGACCCAGTACTTC CASSSTPGQTYQETQYF
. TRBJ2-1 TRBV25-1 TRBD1 TGTGCCAGCAGACCGAAACGGGGACAGGGTCCTTTGGAGCAGTTCTTC CASRPKRGQGPLEQFF
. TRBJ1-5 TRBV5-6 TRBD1 TGTGCCAGCTCTCGGACAGGGCGAAGCAATCAGCCCCAGCATTTT CASSRTGRSNQPQHF
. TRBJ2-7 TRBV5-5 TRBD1 TGTGCCAGCAGCCCTACCGCGAGGGGGCTGGACGAGCAGTACTTC CASSPTARGLDEQYF
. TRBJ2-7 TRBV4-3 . TGCGCCAGCAGCCAACGGGAGTGGGACGAGCAGTACTTC CASSQREWDEQYF
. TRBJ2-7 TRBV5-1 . TGCGCCAGCAGCTTCGGCCAGAGCTACGAGCAGTACTTC CASSFGQSYEQYF
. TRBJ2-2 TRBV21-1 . TGTGCCAGCAGCAAACTAGGTGACACCGGGGAGCTGTTTTTT CASSKLGDTGELFF
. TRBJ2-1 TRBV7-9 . TGTGCCAGCAGCCGATGGGGAGAAGGCAATGAGCAGTTCTTC CASSRWGEGNEQFF
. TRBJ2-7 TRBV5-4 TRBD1 TGTGCCAGCAGCAGAGACAGGGTGGGTTCCGAGCAGTACTTC CASSRDRVGSEQYF
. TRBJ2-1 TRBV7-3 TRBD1 TGTGCCAGCAGCTCAACAGGGGACGGGTATAATGAGCAGTTCTTC CASSSTGDGYNEQFF
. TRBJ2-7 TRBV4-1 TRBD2 TGCGCCAGCAGTTTAGGACTAGCGGGAGTGTACGAGCAGTACTTC CASSLGLAGVYEQYF
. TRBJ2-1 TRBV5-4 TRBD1 TGTGCCAGCAGCACCCAGACAGGGGCGAGCTCCTACAATGAGCAGTTCTTC CASSTQTGASSYNEQFF
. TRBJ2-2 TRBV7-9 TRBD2 TGTGCCAGCAGCCCTACCCGGGGCGGGGGTTACACCGGGGAGCTGTTTTTT CASSPTRGGGYTGELFF